The 25 T cell receptor beta chains presented below share a single source sample, sequenced in a study of T-cell memory formation after mild COVID-19 (dated by TCRdb to the early 2020s). Library preparation employed 5' RACE. Reads for this sample came from an Illumina NovaSeq 6000. The public reads were quality trimmed at Q25 with fastp and then assembled into clones with MiXCR by TCRdb, keeping productive beta chains. Every distinct CDR3 protein forms one entry, paired with its most common genes and DNA. The sample table shows 550,000 to 700,000 distinct CDR3 sequences, and around 16% are seen once. The top ten constitute about 8.1% of the sample. The sample was PBMCs or a T cell subset sorted from them (not recorded which). The receptors derive from an adult woman who had mild COVID-19 (a few samples of this study predate the infection). The sample titles of this study are shuffled in the database, so cell type and time point are left out; the donor was told from shared clones.

V and J are TRBV27 and TRBJ1-1; 10 positions agree with TRBD1. With 6 bases clipped from V and 0 bases from J, the junction kept 4 bases outside the gene matches. The CDR3 is 15 residues long. Germline CDR1 is MNHEY and CDR2 is SMNVEV (reference sequence). CDR3 in amino acids: CASRTGGSVNTEAFF. Written as DNA, the CDR3 is TGTGCCAGCAGGACAGGGGGCTCAGTGAACACTGAAGCTTTCTTT.

CDR3: CATSSGSTPREQYF. The CDR3 DNA is TGTGCCACCAGCAGTGGGTCCACTCCTCGGGAGCAGTACTTC. V and J are TRBV15 and TRBJ2-7; unclear D gene. V was shortened by 3 bases and J by 7 bases, with 16 bases between the two germline ends. This CDR3 is built from 14 residues. Germline lookup yields CDR1 LNHNV and CDR2 YYDKDF (reference sequence). The whole variable domain, remainder taken from reference TRBV15 and TRBJ2-7, is DAMVIQNPRYQVTQFGKPVTLSCSQTLNHNVMYWYQQKSSQAPKLLFHYYDKDFNNEADTPDNFQSRRPNTSFCFLDIRSPGLGDTAMYLCATSSGSTPREQYFGPGTRLTVT.

V and J are TRBV20-1 and TRBJ1-1, with 12 bases matching TRBD1. The V and J ends lost 3 bases and 4 bases, in that order; junction bases with no gene match: 6. The CDR3 is 15 residues long. CDR1 is DFQATT, CDR2 SNEGSKA, per germline (reference sequence). The CDR3 DNA reads as TGCAGTGCTAGCGCGGGACAGGGGGCAGGCACTGAAGCTTTCTTT. Encoded protein: CSASAGQGAGTEAFF.

This clonotype has just a few counts. V and J are TRBV29-1 and TRBJ2-5; TRBD1 might be the D (6 bases). This CDR3 region has 15 residues. Germline CDR1 and CDR2: SQVTM and ANQGSEA. Trimming took off 4 bases at V and 0 bases at J, with 15 bases between the two ends. CDR3 nucleotides: TGCAGCGTTGTATTGTGGGGACAATACCAAGAGACCCAGTACTTC. Translated: CSVVLWGQYQETQYF. The variable domain in full, completed from reference TRBV29-1 and TRBJ2-5, reads SAVISQKPSRDICQRGTSLTIQCQVDSQVTMMFWYRQQPGQSLTLIATANQGSEATYESGFVIDKFPISRPNLTFSTLTVSNMSPEDSSIYLCSVVLWGQYQETQYFGPGTRLLVL.

The chain combines TRBV5-1 with TRBJ2-7; D ambiguous. The CDR3 is 14 residues long. V dropped 4 bases and J dropped 4 bases, with 15 bases sitting between them. Looked up from germline, CDR1 is SGHRS and CDR2 is YFSETQ. The CDR3 DNA reads as TGCGCCAGCAGCAAGGACCCCCCGCGGTACGAGCAGTACTTC. It translates to CASSKDPPRYEQYF. Filled out from reference TRBV5-1 and TRBJ2-7, the complete variable domain reads KAGVTQTPRYLIKTRGQQVTLSCSPISGHRSVSWYQQTPGQGLQFLFEYFSETQRNKGNFPGRFSGRQFSNSRSEMNVSTLELGDSALYLCASSKDPPRYEQYFGPGTRLTVT.

In its sample, this clonotype was seen once. The chain links TRBV3-1 to TRBJ2-6; the D is unclear. CDR3 size: 17 residues. Germline CDR1 is LGHDT and CDR2 is YNNKEL (reference sequence). V was cut by 1 base and J by 0 bases, with 10 bases left in between. CDR3 bases: TGTGCCAGCAGCCAAGCTCCACATAGCTCTGGGGCCAACGTCCTGACTTTC. It encodes CASSQAPHSSGANVLTF. The full variable domain, completed using reference TRBV3-1 and TRBJ2-6, is DTAVSQTPKYLVTQMGNDKSIKCEQNLGHDTMYWYKQDSKKFLKIMFSYNNKELIINETVPNRFSPKSPDKAHLNLHINSLELGDSAVYFCASSQAPHSSGANVLTFGAGSRLTVL.

This clonotype was found a few times. The rearrangement links TRBV5-4 to TRBJ2-3, with TRBD1 as a possible D gene (6 bases). Germline V gives CDR1 SGHNT, CDR2 YYREEE (reference sequence). V was clipped by 3 bases and J by 8 bases, with 13 bases between them. This CDR3 has 13 amino acids. This chain's CDR3 is CASSSTGQRTQYF. The CDR3 nucleotides are TGTGCCAGCAGCTCTACGGGACAACGTACGCAGTATTTT.

The chain uses TRBV5-1 and TRBJ2-7; D might be TRBD2 (5 bases). The CDR3 is made up of 13 amino acids. V lost 4 bases, J lost 6 bases, and 14 bases lay in between. Germline V gives CDR1 SGHRS, CDR2 YFSETQ. The chain's CDR3 is CASSLGGPGEQYF. Written as DNA, the CDR3 is TGCGCCAGCAGCCTAGGAGGTCCCGGCGAGCAGTACTTC.

The genes are TRBV27 and TRBJ1-6; a possible D gene is TRBD1 (5 bases). V was shortened by 2 bases and J by 9 bases, with 14 bases between the two germline ends. There are 15 residues in the CDR3. Germline values: CDR1 MNHEY, CDR2 SMNVEV (reference sequence). In nucleotides, the CDR3 is TGTGCCAGCAGTTTACAAGGGGATACGGGTTCACCCCTCCACTTT. Translated: CASSLQGDTGSPLHF.

The chain is built from TRBV11-2 and TRBJ2-3; no clear D gene. This CDR3 is built from 15 residues. V lost 2 bases and J 6 bases, leaving 15 bases between the germline ends. CDR1 SGHAT and CDR2 FQNNGV come from the germline V gene. The CDR3 DNA sequence: TGTGCCAGCAGCTTAAGTCGCTCCTACCCCGATACGCAGTATTTT. This gives the protein CASSLSRSYPDTQYF.

The chain has TRBV27 and TRBJ1-2; D gene uncertain. The CDR3 has 15 residues. Between the trimmed V and J ends, which lost 6 bases and 2 bases, there was a span of 16 bases. Germline V gives CDR1 MNHEY, CDR2 SMNVEV (reference sequence). The CDR3: CASSLRGPGNYGYTF. CDR3 coding DNA: TGTGCCAGCAGCCTCCGGGGTCCCGGGAACTATGGCTACACCTTC.

V gene TRBV30 combines with J gene TRBJ2-7, with 15 bases fitting TRBD2. The CDR3 runs to 18 residues. The V segment lost 2 bases and the J segment 7 bases; nucleotides outside the gene matches: 15. The V gene's germline CDR1 is GTSNPN and CDR2 SVGIG (reference sequence). The CDR3 reads CAWSPRGLAGGITKEQYF. For the CDR3, the DNA is TGTGCCTGGAGTCCCCGGGGACTAGCGGGAGGAATTACGAAAGAGCAGTACTTC.

The V call is TRBV4-1, the J call TRBJ2-7, with a weak D call TRBD1 (5 bases). V lost 1 base and J 0 bases, leaving 16 bases between the germline ends. CDR3 size: 17 residues. Germline V gene sequence: CDR1 MGHRA, CDR2 YSYEKL. CDR3 nucleotides: TGCGCCAGCAGCCAAGGCCTATCTAGGGGCACCTCCTACGAGCAGTACTTC. Residues: CASSQGLSRGTSYEQYF.

The chain joins TRBV7-9 to TRBJ2-3; TRBD1 or TRBD2 may be the D gene (5 bases each). The CDR3 is made up of 18 amino acids. CDR1 and CDR2 from the germline V gene are SEHNR and FQNEAQ (reference sequence). Trimming stripped 0 bases from V and 2 bases from J, with 18 bases between. CDR3 sequence reads: CASSLAPLRDGDTDTQYF. The DNA of the CDR3 is TGTGCCAGCAGCTTAGCGCCTCTTCGGGACGGAGACACAGATACGCAGTATTTT.

CDR3 coding DNA: TGTGCCAGCAGTTACTCTGGAAGGGTAGATACGCAGTATTTT. Translated: CASSYSGRVDTQYF. This rearrangement joins TRBV6-5 to TRBJ2-3; unclear D gene. The CDR3 runs to 14 residues. Germline CDR1 is MNHEY and CDR2 is SVGAGI. Deletions cut 0 bases from V and 5 bases from J, with 9 bases between.

The table lists this clonotype with a few counts. The chain uses TRBV5-1 and TRBJ2-2, with 10 bases lining up with TRBD1. Germline-derived CDR1 and CDR2 are SGHRS and YFSETQ. J lost 6 bases, V lost 4 bases, and 3 bases had no gene match. This CDR3 region has 14 residues. CDR3 sequence: CASSIGQGAGELFF. Written as DNA, the CDR3 is TGCGCCAGCAGCATAGGACAGGGGGCCGGGGAGCTGTTTTTT.

In this sample, this clonotype turned up a few times. The chain is built from TRBV9 and TRBJ1-3; D not resolved. Trimming shortened V by 0 bases and J by 4 bases, and 14 bases separated the two germline ends. The V gene's germline CDR1 is SGDLS and CDR2 YYNGEE. The CDR3 runs to 16 residues. CDR3 amino acids: CASSVVDRAGGNTIYF. In DNA form, the CDR3 reads TGTGCCAGCAGCGTAGTAGACCGTGCGGGAGGAAACACCATATATTTT.

In its sample, this clonotype was seen a few times. Here the CDR3 reads CASSLYLAAQETQYF. DNA for the CDR3: TGCGCCAGCAGCTTGTACTTGGCCGCCCAAGAGACCCAGTACTTC. The J gene is TRBJ2-5, the V gene TRBV5-1; D is unresolved. CDR3 size: 15 residues. V shed 1 base and J shed 1 base, with 11 bases lying between them. The germline V gene encodes CDR1 SGHRS and CDR2 YFSETQ.

This clonotype appeared a few times. The chain has TRBV6-5 and TRBJ2-5; possibly TRBD2 for D (6 bases). Deletions cut 6 bases from V and 1 base from J, with 15 bases between. Germline V lookup: CDR1 MNHEY, CDR2 SVGAGI. The CDR3 totals 15 residues. In DNA form, the CDR3 reads TGTGCCAGCAGACTCGCCGGGACTCCCCAAGAGACCCAGTACTTC. Protein product: CASRLAGTPQETQYF.

The chain employs TRBV6-2 or TRBV6-3 and TRBJ1-2; D uncertain. The CDR3 has 13 amino acids. Per germline, CDR1 MNHEY and CDR2 SVGEGT. The V end was cut by 2 bases, the J end by 5 bases, with 9 bases between. Here the CDR3 reads CASSYLSEYGYTF. CDR3 DNA: TGTGCCAGCAGTTACCTGTCAGAGTATGGCTACACCTTC.

This clonotype was detected a few times. The chain combines TRBV4-2 with TRBJ1-5; the D gene is possibly TRBD1 (5 bases). This CDR3 is built from 16 residues. Per germline, CDR1 LGHNA and CDR2 YNFKEQ. Trimming cost V 0 bases and J 7 bases, with 16 bases left between them. CDR3 loop: CASSQDGTRAFQPQHF. The CDR3 region has the DNA TGTGCCAGCAGCCAAGATGGGACTAGGGCATTCCAGCCCCAGCATTTT.

The chain employs TRBV7-9 and TRBJ2-7, with D uncertain. The CDR3 spans 12 residues. Trimming left V 5 bases short and J 6 bases short, with 11 bases between. Germline V gene lookup returns CDR1 SEHNR and CDR2 FQNEAQ (reference sequence). In DNA, the CDR3 is TGTGCCAGCAGCGGACCCATCAGCGAGCAGTACGTC. This translates into CASSGPISEQYV.

This clonotype appeared once. The CDR3 nucleotides are TGCGCCAGCAGCCAGGGCAGGACAGGGTTTTTTCCCCAGCATTTT. This encodes CASSQGRTGFFPQHF. The chain links TRBV4-3 to TRBJ1-5; 8 bases match TRBD1. The V segment lost 3 bases and the J segment 10 bases; nucleotides outside the gene matches: 11. Per the germline V gene, CDR1 is LGHNA and CDR2 is YSLEER. CDR3 length equals 15 residues.

V is TRBV19 and J is TRBJ2-1, with 7 bases that match TRBD1. CDR3 length: 17 residues. V lost 1 base, J lost 5 bases, and 11 bases stayed unmatched. CDR1 and CDR2 from the germline V gene are LNHDA and SQIVND (reference sequence). As DNA, the CDR3 is TGTGCCAGTAGTATAGGAAACAGGGGACGGGTCGACAATGAGCAGTTCTTC. Its protein is CASSIGNRGRVDNEQFF.

This chain connects TRBV6-5 to TRBJ1-2; 9 bases align to TRBD1. Unmatched junction bases numbered 1, after V lost 5 bases and J lost 6 bases. Germline CDR1 MNHEY, CDR2 SVGAGI. CDR3 size: 12 residues. CDR3 sequence: CASSTGGDGYTF. In nucleotides, the CDR3 is TGTGCCAGCAGTACAGGGGGCGATGGCTACACCTTC.